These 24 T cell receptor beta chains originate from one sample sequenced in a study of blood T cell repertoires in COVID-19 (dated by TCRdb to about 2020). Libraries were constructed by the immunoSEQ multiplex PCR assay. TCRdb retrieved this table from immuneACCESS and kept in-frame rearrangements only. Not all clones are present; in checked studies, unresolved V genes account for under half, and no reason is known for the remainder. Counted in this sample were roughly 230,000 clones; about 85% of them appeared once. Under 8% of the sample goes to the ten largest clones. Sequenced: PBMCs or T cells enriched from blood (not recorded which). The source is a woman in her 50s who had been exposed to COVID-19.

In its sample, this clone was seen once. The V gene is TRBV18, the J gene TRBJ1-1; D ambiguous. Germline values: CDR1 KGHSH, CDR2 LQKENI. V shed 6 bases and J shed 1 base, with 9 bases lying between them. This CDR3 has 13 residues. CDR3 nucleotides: TGTGCCAGCTCTAATACAGAGAACACTGAAGCTTTCTTT. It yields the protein CASSNTENTEAFF. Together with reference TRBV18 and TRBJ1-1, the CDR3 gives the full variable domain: NAGVMQNPRHLVRRRGQEARLRCSPMKGHSHVYWYRQLPEEGLKFMVYLQKENIIDESGMPKERFSAEFPKEGPSILRIQQVVRGDSAAYFCASSNTENTEAFFGQGTRLTVV.

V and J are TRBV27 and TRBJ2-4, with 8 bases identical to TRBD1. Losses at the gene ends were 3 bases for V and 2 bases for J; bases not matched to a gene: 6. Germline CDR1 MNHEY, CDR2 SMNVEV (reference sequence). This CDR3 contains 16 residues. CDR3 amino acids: CASSFGQGCTKNIQYF. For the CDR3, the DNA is TGTGCCAGCAGTTTTGGACAGGGTTGTACCAAAAACATTCAGTACTTC.

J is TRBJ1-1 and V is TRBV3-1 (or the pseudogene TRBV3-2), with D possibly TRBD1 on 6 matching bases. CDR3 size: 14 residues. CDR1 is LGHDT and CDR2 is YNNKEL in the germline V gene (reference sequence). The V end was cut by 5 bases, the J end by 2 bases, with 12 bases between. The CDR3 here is CASSFGGANTEAFF. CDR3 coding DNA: TGTGCCAGCAGCTTCGGGGGGGCTAACACTGAAGCTTTCTTT.

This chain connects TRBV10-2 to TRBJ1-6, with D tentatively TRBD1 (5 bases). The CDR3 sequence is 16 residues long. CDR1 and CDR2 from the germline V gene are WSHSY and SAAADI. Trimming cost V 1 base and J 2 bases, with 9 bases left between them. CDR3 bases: TGCGCCAGCAGTGAGTTAGTGGGGCCCTATAATTCACCCCTCCACTTT. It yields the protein CASSELVGPYNSPLHF.

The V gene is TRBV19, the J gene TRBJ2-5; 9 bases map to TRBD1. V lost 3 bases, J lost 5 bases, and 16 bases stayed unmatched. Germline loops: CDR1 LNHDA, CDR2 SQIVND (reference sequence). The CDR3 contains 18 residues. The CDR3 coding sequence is TGTGCCAGTAGTATTCGGCGGGCGGGACAGGGTTCACGGGAGACCCAGTACTTC. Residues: CASSIRRAGQGSRETQYF.

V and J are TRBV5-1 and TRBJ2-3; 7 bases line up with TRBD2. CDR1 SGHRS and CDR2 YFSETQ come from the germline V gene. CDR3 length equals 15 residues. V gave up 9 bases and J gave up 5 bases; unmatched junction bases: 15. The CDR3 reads CATSTAAGVKDTQYF. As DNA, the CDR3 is TGCGCCACCTCCACGGCGGCGGGGGTAAAAGATACGCAGTATTTT.

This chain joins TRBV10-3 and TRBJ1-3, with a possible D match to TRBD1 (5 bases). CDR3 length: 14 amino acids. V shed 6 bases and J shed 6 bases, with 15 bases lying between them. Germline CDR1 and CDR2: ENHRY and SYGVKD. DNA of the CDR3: TGTGCCATCAGCGATCAGGGTAGGGAAAACACCATATATTTT. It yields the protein CAISDQGRENTIYF.

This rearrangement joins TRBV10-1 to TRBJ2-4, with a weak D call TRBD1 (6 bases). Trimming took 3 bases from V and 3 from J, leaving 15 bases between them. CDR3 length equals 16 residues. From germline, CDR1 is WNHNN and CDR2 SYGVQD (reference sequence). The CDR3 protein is CASSDGTGKGKNIQYF. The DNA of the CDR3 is TGCGCCAGCAGTGACGGAACAGGGAAAGGCAAAAACATTCAGTACTTC.

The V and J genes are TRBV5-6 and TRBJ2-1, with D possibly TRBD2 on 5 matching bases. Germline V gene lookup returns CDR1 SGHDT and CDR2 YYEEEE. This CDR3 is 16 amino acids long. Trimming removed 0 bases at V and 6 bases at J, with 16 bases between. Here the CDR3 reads CASSLGNSGRANEQFF. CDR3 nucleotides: TGTGCCAGCAGCTTGGGGAACAGCGGTAGGGCCAATGAGCAGTTCTTC.

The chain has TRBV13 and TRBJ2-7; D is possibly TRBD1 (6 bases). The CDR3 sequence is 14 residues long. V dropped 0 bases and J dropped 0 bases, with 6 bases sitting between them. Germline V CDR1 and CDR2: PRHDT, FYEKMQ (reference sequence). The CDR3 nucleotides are TGTGCCAGCAGCTTAGGCAGGGGCTCCTACGAGCAGTACTTC. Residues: CASSLGRGSYEQYF.

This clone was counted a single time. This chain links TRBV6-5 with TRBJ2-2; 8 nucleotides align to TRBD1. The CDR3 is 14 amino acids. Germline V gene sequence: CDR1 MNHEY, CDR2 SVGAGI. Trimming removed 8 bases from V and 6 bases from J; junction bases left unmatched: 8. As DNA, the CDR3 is TGTGCCAGCGCGATGACAGGGGCGGCCGGGGAGCTGTTTTTT. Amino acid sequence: CASAMTGAAGELFF.

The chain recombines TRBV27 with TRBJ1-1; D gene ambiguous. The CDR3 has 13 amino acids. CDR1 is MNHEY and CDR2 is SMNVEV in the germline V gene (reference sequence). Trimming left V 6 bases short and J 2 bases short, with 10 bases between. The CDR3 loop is CASSPLLNTEAFF. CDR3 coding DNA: TGTGCCAGCAGCCCATTACTAAACACTGAAGCTTTCTTT.

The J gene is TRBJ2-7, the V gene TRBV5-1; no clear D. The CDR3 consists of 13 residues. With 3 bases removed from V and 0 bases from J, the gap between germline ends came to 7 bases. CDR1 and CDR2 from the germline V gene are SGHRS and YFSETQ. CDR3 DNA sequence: TGCGCCAGCAGCTCAACAGACTCCTACGAGCAGTACTTC. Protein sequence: CASSSTDSYEQYF.

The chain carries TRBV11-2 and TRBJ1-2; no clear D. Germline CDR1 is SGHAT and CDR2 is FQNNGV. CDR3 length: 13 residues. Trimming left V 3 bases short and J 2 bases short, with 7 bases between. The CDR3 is CASSFIQNYGYTF. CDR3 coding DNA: TGTGCCAGCAGCTTCATTCAGAACTATGGCTACACCTTC.

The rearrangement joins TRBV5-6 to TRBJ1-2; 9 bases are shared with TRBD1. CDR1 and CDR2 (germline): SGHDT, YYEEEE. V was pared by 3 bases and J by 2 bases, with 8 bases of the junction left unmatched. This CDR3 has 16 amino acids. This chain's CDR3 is CASSYLRTGANYGYTF. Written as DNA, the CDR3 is TGTGCCAGCAGCTACCTAAGGACAGGGGCAAACTATGGCTACACCTTC.

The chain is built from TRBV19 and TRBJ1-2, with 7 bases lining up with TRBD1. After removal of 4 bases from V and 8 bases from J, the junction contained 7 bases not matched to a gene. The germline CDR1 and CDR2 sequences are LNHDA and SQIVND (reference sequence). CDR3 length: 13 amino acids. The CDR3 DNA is TGTGCCAGTAGTAGAGGGGGCGTTGGCGGCTACACCTTC. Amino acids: CASSRGGVGGYTF.

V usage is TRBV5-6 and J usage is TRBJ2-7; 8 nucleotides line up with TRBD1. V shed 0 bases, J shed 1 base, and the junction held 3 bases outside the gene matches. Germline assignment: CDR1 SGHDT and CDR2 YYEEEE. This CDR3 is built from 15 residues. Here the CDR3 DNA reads TGTGCCAGCAGCTTGGAAGGGACAGGATCCTACGAGCAGTACTTC. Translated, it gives CASSLEGTGSYEQYF.

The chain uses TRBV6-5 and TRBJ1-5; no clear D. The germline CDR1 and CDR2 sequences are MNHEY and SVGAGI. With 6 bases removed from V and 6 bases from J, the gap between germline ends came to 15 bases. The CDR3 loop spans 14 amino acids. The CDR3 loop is CASSLIRGGQPQHF. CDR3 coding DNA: TGTGCCAGCAGCCTCATACGGGGAGGTCAGCCCCAGCATTTT.

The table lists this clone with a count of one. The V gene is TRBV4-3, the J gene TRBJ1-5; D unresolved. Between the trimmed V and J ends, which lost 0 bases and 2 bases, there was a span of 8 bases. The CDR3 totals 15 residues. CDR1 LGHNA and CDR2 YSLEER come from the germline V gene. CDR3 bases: TGCGCCAGCAGCCAAGACGGAGGGCGCAATCAGCCCCAGCATTTT. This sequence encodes CASSQDGGRNQPQHF.

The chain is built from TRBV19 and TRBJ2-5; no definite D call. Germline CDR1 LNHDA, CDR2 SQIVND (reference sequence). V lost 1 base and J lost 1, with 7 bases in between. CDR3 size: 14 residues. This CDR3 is CASSIAGFQETQYF. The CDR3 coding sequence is TGTGCCAGTAGTATAGCCGGGTTCCAAGAGACCCAGTACTTC. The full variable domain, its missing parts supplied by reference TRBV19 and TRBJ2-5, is DGGITQSPKYLFRKEGQNVTLSCEQNLNHDAMYWYRQDPGQGLRLIYYSQIVNDFQKGDIAEGYSVSREKKESFPLTVTSAQKNPTAFYLCASSIAGFQETQYFGPGTRLLVL.

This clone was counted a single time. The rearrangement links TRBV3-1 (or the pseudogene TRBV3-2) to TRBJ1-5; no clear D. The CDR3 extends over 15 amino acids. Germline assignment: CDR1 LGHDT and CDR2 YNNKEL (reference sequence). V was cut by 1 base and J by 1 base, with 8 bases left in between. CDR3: CASSQGRVSNQPQHF. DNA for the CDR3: TGTGCCAGCAGCCAAGGGAGGGTAAGCAATCAGCCCCAGCATTTT.

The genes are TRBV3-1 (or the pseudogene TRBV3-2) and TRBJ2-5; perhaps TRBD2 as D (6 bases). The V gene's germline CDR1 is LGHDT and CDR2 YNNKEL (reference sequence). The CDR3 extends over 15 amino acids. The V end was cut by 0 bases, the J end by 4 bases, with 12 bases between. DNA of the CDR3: TGTGCCAGCAGCCAAGATCTGACTAGTAGAGAGACCCAGTACTTC. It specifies CASSQDLTSRETQYF.

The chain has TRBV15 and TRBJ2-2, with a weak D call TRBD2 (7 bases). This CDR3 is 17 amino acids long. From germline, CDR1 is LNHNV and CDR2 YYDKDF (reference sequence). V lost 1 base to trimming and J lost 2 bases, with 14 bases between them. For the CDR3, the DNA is TGTGCCACCAGCAGAGGGGCGGGGGCCCTCAACACCGGGGAGCTGTTTTTT. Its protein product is CATSRGAGALNTGELFF.

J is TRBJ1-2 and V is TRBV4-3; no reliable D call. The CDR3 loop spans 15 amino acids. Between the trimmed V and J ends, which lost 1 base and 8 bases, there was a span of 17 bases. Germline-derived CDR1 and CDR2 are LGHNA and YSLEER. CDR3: CASSQATLEGYGYTF. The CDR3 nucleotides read TGCGCCAGCAGCCAAGCTACTTTAGAGGGTTACGGCTACACCTTC.